These T cell receptor beta chains were read from a single sample in a study of human T cells and chemical hapten exposure. MiXCR was run by TCRdb on the RACE reads, yielding one entry per CDR3 protein. The sample lists approximately 320,000 distinct CDR3 sequences, 5.5% occurring once. The input for sequencing was whole blood, taken in connection with sensitization to the hapten diphenylcyclopropenone (DPC). The source of these receptors is a woman younger than 30 with alopecia areata. Some clones in this sample may be carry-over from other donors' samples. Each CDR3 is given with its conserved first and last residue. D genes are given only for firm matches. Not all rows give a size; the values are once, few, many and, for expanded clones, a class.

TRBD1	TRBV28	many	TRBJ1-3	TGTGCCAGCAGTTTGGGGAGGGGGCTCTCTGGAAACACCATATATTTT	CASSLGRGLSGNTIYF
.	TRBV6-2/TRBV6-3	many	TRBJ1-5	TGTGCCAGCAAAGACGGGGGGTATAGCAATCAGCCCCAGCATTTT	CASKDGGYSNQPQHF
.	TRBV20-1	many	TRBJ1-1	TGCAGTGCCAGGGAAGAAAAGACTGAAGCTTTCTTT	CSAREEKTEAFF
TRBD1	TRBV5-4	once	TRBJ1-1	TGTGCCAGCAGCTCCTCTGGGACAGTCACTGAAGCTTTCTTT	CASSSSGTVTEAFF
.	TRBV2	many	TRBJ1-4	TGTGCCAGCAGTGATCGGCTGAGGGGCAGCGAAAAACTGTTTTTT	CASSDRLRGSEKLFF
.	TRBV11-3	few	TRBJ2-1	TGTGCCAGCAGCTTAGAATTTCAGGGAAGCTCCTACAATGAGCAGTTCTTC	CASSLEFQGSSYNEQFF
TRBD2	TRBV2	.	TRBJ2-7	TGTGCCAGCAGGGATAGCGGGGGACTCTACGAGCAGTACTTC	CASRDSGGLYEQYF
.	TRBV7-2	many	TRBJ1-1	TGTGCCAGCAGCAAACCTACAAGGAACACTGAAGCTTTCTTT	CASSKPTRNTEAFF
.	TRBV3-1	.	TRBJ1-1	TGTGCCAGCAGCCGGCGAGGTGGGCAGAACACTGAAGCTTTCTTT	CASSRRGGQNTEAFF
TRBD2	TRBV12-3/TRBV12-4	few	TRBJ2-3	TGTGCCAGCAAGCGGGGACTAGCGGGGGGAACAGATACGCAGTATTTT	CASKRGLAGGTDTQYF
.	TRBV12-3/TRBV12-4	many	TRBJ1-2	TGTGCCAGCACCACCAAGCCGGGGGTCGGTGGCTACACCTTC	CASTTKPGVGGYTF
.	TRBV6-6	many	TRBJ2-5	TGTGCCAGCAGTGACCGGACAGCTCAAGAGACCCAGTACTTC	CASSDRTAQETQYF
.	TRBV24-1	.	TRBJ2-2	TGTGCCACCAGTGAACCAGCCACCGGGGAGCTGTTTTTT	CATSEPATGELFF
TRBD1	TRBV27	few	TRBJ1-4	TGTGCCAACGACGAAGTCCAGGGGGAGACTAATGAAAAACTGTTTTTT	CANDEVQGETNEKLFF
TRBD2	TRBV7-9	many	TRBJ2-7	TGTGCCAGCACCTCCACGGGGGGGGCCACCTACGAGCAGTACTTC	CASTSTGGATYEQYF
.	TRBV5-6	.	TRBJ1-1	TGTGCCAGCAGCTTGGCCGGGGGGCATAGTGAAGCTTTCTTT	CASSLAGGHSEAFF
.	TRBV5-4	many	TRBJ2-3	TGTGCCAGCAGCTTGAGCTCAGATACGCAGTATTTT	CASSLSSDTQYF
.	TRBV3-1	many	TRBJ2-3	TGTGCCAGCAGCCAAGATGCTAGCACAGATACGCAGTATTTT	CASSQDASTDTQYF
.	TRBV5-1	many	TRBJ2-5	TGCGCCAGCAGCTTGGGCGACAAAAACCAAGAGACCCAGTACTTC	CASSLGDKNQETQYF
TRBD2	TRBV12-3/TRBV12-4	.	TRBJ2-1	TGTGCCAGCAGCTTCGTGGGGACTAGAAACCGCGGAGAGCAGTTCTTC	CASSFVGTRNRGEQFF
TRBD1	TRBV4-3	few	TRBJ1-2	TGCGCCAGCAGCCAGGACAGGGCTAAGGGCTATGGCTACACCTTC	CASSQDRAKGYGYTF
TRBD1	TRBV6-5	many	TRBJ1-4	TGTGCCAGCAGTTACTCGACGTCAGGGGGACAAAAACTGTTTTTT	CASSYSTSGGQKLFF
TRBD2	TRBV12-3/TRBV12-4	many	TRBJ2-7	TGTGCCAGCAGTCCCAAGCGGGGGGAGCAGTACTTC	CASSPKRGEQYF